These 24 T cell receptor beta chains were all obtained from the same sample, sequenced in a study of blood T cells in healthy people across ages. PCR was performed a second time for about 6 to 11 cycles using a sample-barcoded 5' primer and a J-beta primer mix. Each CDR3 protein is one row after TCRdb ran MiXCR on the 5' RACE reads. This sample yields about 1.4 million distinct CDR3 sequences, of which 45% to 70% are seen a single time; 6.5% to 8% belongs to the top ten. Sequencing input: blood. These receptor sequences come from a man in his late teens or twenties in good health.

This chain joins TRBV14 and TRBJ2-7; D might be TRBD1 (5 bases). Trimming removed 0 bases at V and 5 bases at J, with 14 bases between. This CDR3 comprises 15 residues. Germline CDR1 and CDR2: SGHDN and FVKESK. DNA of the CDR3: TGTGCCAGCAGCCAAGATGACTCAGGGTTGAACGAGCAGTACTTC. This encodes CASSQDDSGLNEQYF.

This clonotype was counted between two and nine times. CDR3 loop: CAIKRGTSGQETQYF. The CDR3, as DNA: TGTGCCATCAAGCGAGGGACTAGCGGCCAAGAGACCCAGTACTTC. J is TRBJ2-5 and V is TRBV10-3, with 11 bases fitting TRBD2. Germline trimming cut 7 bases from V and 1 base from J; bases unmatched to any gene: 5. There are 15 residues in the CDR3. Germline CDR1 is ENHRY and CDR2 is SYGVKD.

This chain links TRBV10-3 with TRBJ2-7; D remains ambiguous. Germline lookup yields CDR1 ENHRY and CDR2 SYGVKD. V gave up 6 bases and J gave up 0 bases, with 9 bases separating them. The CDR3 sequence is 13 residues long. The CDR3 region is CAIRPQSSYEQYF. In DNA, the CDR3 is TGTGCCATCAGGCCCCAAAGCTCCTACGAGCAGTACTTC.

This clonotype was seen a few times. CDR3 loop: CASSSGRNFAYEQYF. CDR3 DNA: TGCGCCAGCAGCTCGGGACGGAACTTTGCCTACGAGCAGTACTTC. J is TRBJ2-7 and V is TRBV5-1; D possibly uses TRBD1 or TRBD2 (5 bases each). V lost 3 bases to trimming and J lost 2 bases, with 15 bases between them. The germline gives CDR1 SGHRS, CDR2 YFSETQ. This CDR3 has 15 amino acids.

V gene TRBV4-1 combines with J gene TRBJ2-1; no definite D call. The CDR3 sequence is 13 residues long. Germline lookup yields CDR1 MGHRA and CDR2 YSYEKL. With 1 base removed from V and 7 bases from J, the gap between germline ends came to 8 bases. CDR3 nucleotides: TGCGCCAGCAGCCAAGCTGTTACAAATGAGCAGTTCTTC. Its translation: CASSQAVTNEQFF.

The chain is built from TRBV7-9 and TRBJ2-5; TRBD2 might be the D (6 bases). This CDR3 is 12 amino acids long. Trimming shortened V by 6 bases and J by 11 bases, and 16 bases separated the two germline ends. Germline-derived CDR1 and CDR2 are SEHNR and FQNEAQ (reference sequence). The CDR3 is CASSHRDSFQYF. In DNA form, the CDR3 reads TGTGCCAGCAGTCACCGGGACTCCTTTCAGTACTTC.

A single count supports this clonotype. The V gene is TRBV6-6, the J gene TRBJ1-5, with 7 bases that match TRBD1. After removal of 6 bases from V and 4 bases from J, the junction contained 12 bases not matched to a gene. The CDR3 extends over 16 amino acids. The V gene's germline CDR1 is MNHNY and CDR2 SVGAGI (reference sequence). The CDR3 reads CASSPTPGTANQPQHF. The CDR3 DNA sequence: TGTGCCAGCAGCCCTACCCCCGGGACAGCGAATCAGCCCCAGCATTTT.

The sample holds a few counts of this clonotype. This chain connects TRBV12-3 or TRBV12-4 to TRBJ2-3, with D perhaps matching TRBD1 (6 bases). This CDR3 comprises 13 residues. The V and J ends lost 6 bases and 7 bases respectively, with 14 bases between them. The DNA of the CDR3 is TGTGCCAGCAGCAGGGGTCTAAGGAATACGCAGTATTTT. This sequence encodes CASSRGLRNTQYF.

V usage is TRBV9 and J usage is TRBJ1-4; 8 bases line up with TRBD1. With 2 bases clipped from V and 6 bases from J, the junction kept 6 bases outside the gene matches. The germline gives CDR1 SGDLS, CDR2 YYNGEE. The CDR3 is 15 amino acids. The CDR3 sequence: CASSVRTGRDEKLFF. CDR3 coding DNA: TGTGCCAGCAGCGTCCGGACAGGGAGGGATGAAAAACTGTTTTTT.

The sample holds a few counts of this clonotype. The V call is TRBV6-5, the J call TRBJ2-7; a weak D match, TRBD1 (5 bases). Germline values: CDR1 MNHEY, CDR2 SVGAGI. With 11 bases removed from V and 5 bases from J, the gap between germline ends came to 22 bases. This CDR3 contains 14 residues. CDR3 protein: CAAQGAGSSHEQYF. The CDR3 nucleotides read TGTGCCGCACAAGGGGCAGGTAGTTCCCACGAGCAGTACTTC.

This clonotype was seen a few times. The V call is TRBV4-1, the J call TRBJ1-2; a possible D gene is TRBD1 (5 bases). This CDR3 is built from 19 residues. With 4 bases removed from V and 8 bases from J, the gap between germline ends came to 32 bases. Looked up from germline, CDR1 is MGHRA and CDR2 is YSYEKL. CDR3: CASSPQTYQPASRDDGYTF. The CDR3 DNA reads TGCGCCAGCAGCCCTCAAACCTACCAGCCTGCAAGTCGGGACGACGGCTACACCTTC.

The CDR3 DNA reads as TGTGCCAGCAGACTCAGCCAACGGGACTGGCGGGAGGTCAATGAGCAGTTCTTC. As protein: CASRLSQRDWREVNEQFF. This chain connects TRBV6-1 to TRBJ2-1, with 8 bases identical to TRBD2. The J segment lost 6 bases and the V segment lost 6 bases, leaving 19 bases of the junction unmatched. Per the germline V gene, CDR1 is MNHNS and CDR2 is SASEGT. The CDR3 is 18 residues long.

The chain joins TRBV7-9 to TRBJ1-2; 7 nucleotides line up with TRBD1. This CDR3 is 16 amino acids long. Germline V gene data show CDR1 as SEHNR and CDR2 as FQNEAQ (reference sequence). The trim removed 4 bases at V and 4 bases at J, leaving 12 bases unmatched. The CDR3 DNA is TGTGCCAGCAGCTCAAGAGGAGAGGGGGCGATCTATGGCTACACCTTC. Protein product: CASSSRGEGAIYGYTF.

The rearrangement joins TRBV4-1 to TRBJ2-2, with 7 bases fitting TRBD1. The germline V gene encodes CDR1 MGHRA and CDR2 YSYEKL. There are 17 residues in the CDR3. V lost 4 bases to trimming and J lost 4 bases; unmatched junction nucleotides: 12. For the CDR3, the DNA is TGCGCCAGCAGCCCCACAGGACAGGTGAGACGCACCGGGGAGCTGTTTTTT. Translation: CASSPTGQVRRTGELFF.

V usage is TRBV7-2 and J usage is TRBJ2-7; 9 bases map to TRBD1. CDR3 length: 15 amino acids. The germline V gene encodes CDR1 SGHTA and CDR2 FQGNSA. V gave up 2 bases and J gave up 2 bases; unmatched junction bases: 4. Here the CDR3 DNA reads TGTGCCAGCAGCTTAAGGCGACAGGGGGCCTACGAGCAGTACTTC. Translating gives CASSLRRQGAYEQYF.

This clonotype turned up a few times. V and J are TRBV29-1 and TRBJ2-1; D may be TRBD2 (6 bases). Germline-derived CDR1 and CDR2 are SQVTM and ANQGSEA. The CDR3 is 15 amino acids. Trimming cost V 6 bases and J 6 bases, with 21 bases left between them. The CDR3 DNA sequence: TGCAGCGTGGCTAGCGAAACAGATACCTTCAATGAGCAGTTCTTC. It encodes CSVASETDTFNEQFF.

This chain joins TRBV20-1 and TRBJ2-7; a possible D gene is TRBD1 (5 bases). The CDR3 runs to 15 residues. Germline CDR1 is DFQATT and CDR2 is SNEGSKA (reference sequence). V was pared by 0 bases and J by 0 bases, with 12 bases between. The CDR3 loop is CSARETGDLSYEQYF. CDR3 in DNA: TGCAGTGCTAGAGAAACAGGTGACCTCTCCTACGAGCAGTACTTC.

On this clonotype itself: At one of its ends the junction is not consistent with the germline gene, which may arise from a read error. V usage is TRBV15 and J usage is TRBJ2-5; possible D gene TRBD1, 6 bases. This CDR3 spans 16 amino acids. Looked up from germline, CDR1 is LNHNV and CDR2 is YYDKDF (reference sequence). The CDR3 region is CATSRGRTESQETRYF. The CDR3 DNA reads TGTGCCACCAGCAGAGGAAGGACAGAGTCGCAAGAGACCCGGTACTTC.

This chain connects TRBV20-1 to TRBJ2-6; D is undetermined. Deletions cut 3 bases from V and 18 bases from J, with 6 bases between. This CDR3 spans 8 amino acids. Germline V lookup: CDR1 DFQATT, CDR2 SNEGSKA (reference sequence). CDR3 DNA: TGCAGTGCTAGTTCCCGGACTTTC. It yields the protein CSASSRTF.

J is TRBJ2-1 and V is TRBV29-1, with 7 bases that match TRBD1. Germline loops: CDR1 SQVTM, CDR2 ANQGSEA. The CDR3 is 15 amino acids. Trimming removed 7 bases from V and 2 bases from J; junction bases left unmatched: 11. The CDR3 DNA reads TGCAGCGCCTTGAAGTTAGGACAGGCCTACAATGAGCAGTTCTTC. It codes for CSALKLGQAYNEQFF.

The CDR3 loop is CAITERRDRFGFYGYTF. CDR3 bases: TGTGCCATCACCGAACGCCGGGACAGGTTCGGATTTTATGGCTACACCTTC. This rearrangement joins TRBV14 to TRBJ1-2; 8 bases are shared with TRBD1. The germline V gene has CDR1 SGHDN and CDR2 FVKESK. Trimming took 10 bases from V and 5 from J; bases not matched to a gene: 21. The CDR3 runs 17 residues.

The chain combines TRBV7-6 with TRBJ2-6; D gene unclear. V was cut by 5 bases and J by 3 bases, with 8 bases left in between. The CDR3 is 14 amino acids. Germline-derived CDR1 and CDR2 are SGHVS and FNYEAQ. The CDR3 nucleotides are TGTGCCAGCAGCCGGGTGGATGGGGCCAACGTCCTGACTTTC. It codes for CASSRVDGANVLTF.

This clonotype has just a few counts. The chain couples TRBV29-1 to TRBJ2-3, with 9 bases lining up with TRBD2. Germline V CDR1 and CDR2: SQVTM, ANQGSEA. V lost 6 bases and J lost 2; bases outside the gene matches: 12. The CDR3 spans 16 residues. CDR3 residues: CSVPRAGTSNTDTQYF. Written as DNA, the CDR3 is TGCAGCGTCCCTAGGGCCGGGACTAGCAACACAGATACGCAGTATTTT.

This clonotype is a singleton in its sample. The rearrangement uses TRBV6-5 and TRBJ2-1, with 11 bases that match TRBD1. V was clipped by 0 bases and J by 9 bases; unmatched bases: 4. Germline V gives CDR1 MNHEY, CDR2 SVGAGI. This CDR3 spans 15 amino acids. CDR3 sequence reads: CASSYSSGTGGEQFF. CDR3 in DNA: TGTGCCAGCAGTTACTCGTCAGGGACAGGGGGTGAGCAGTTCTTC.